This TCR beta chain was observed in a study of blood T cells in healthy people across ages (dated by TCRdb to about 2015). For the study in its entirety: Template switching captured roughly one uniquely barcoded TCR beta cDNA molecule per two T cells in model experiments. Using deep sequencing normalized with unique cDNA molecular identifiers, the study measured how TCR beta repertoire diversity changes with age. The study analyzed two additional independent replicas of 1 million unique cDNA reads from the same blood draw for two donors, one aged 18 to 30 and one aged 80 or older. Four age groups were formed from the donors: young (average 16 years), middle-aged (approximately 39), aged (over 55) and long-lived (roughly 81). The paper as a whole reports these results and caveats: Observed TCR beta diversity correlated strongly with the percentage of naive T cells measured by flow cytometry. Compared with the aged group, the long-lived group had more naive CD4+ T cells, fewer expanded clones and increased TCR diversity, a pattern suggesting age selection. Donor CMV infection status was unknown, potentially confounding age-related changes in expanded clonotypes. Because profiling used bulk unsorted PBMCs, naive and antigen-experienced compartments could not be compared conclusively. Observed TCR beta diversity per million T cells fell roughly linearly with age, and a significant reduction was already apparent by age roughly 40. Total diversity estimates from one million sequenced T cells were considered lower bounds and underestimates.

Donors were 30 to 45 systemically healthy Caucasian individuals from Russia aged roughly 6 to 100 years. Ten milliliters of peripheral blood were drawn from each donor into EDTA-treated Vacutainer tubes. PBMCs were isolated by Ficoll-Paque density-gradient centrifugation, with at least 6 million obtained per sample. Trizol reagent was used to extract total RNA from the PBMCs, yielding at least 5.5 micrograms per sample. The percentages of naive CD45RAhigh/CD27high T cells were determined by flow cytometry on a PBMC aliquot from every donor. Taken from cysteine to phenylalanine, the CDR3 has 12 residues. The CDR3 DNA has 36 bases and is translated from base 1. The V and J ends are trimmed by 6 bases and 3 bases, leaving 8 bases between them. Via the germline V gene, CDR1 is ENHRY and CDR2 SYGVKD. This clonotype was counted a few times. Its antigen is still unknown. The sample holds no much larger clone one base away, and base qualities are not on file.

To prepare the library, 5' RACE was applied. Sequencing took place on an Illumina HiSeq 2500. A second PCR of about 6 to 11 cycles was run with a J-beta primer mix and a sample-barcoded 5' primer. A unique molecular identifier was introduced onto each TCR beta cDNA molecule by a template-switch 5' adaptor carrying 12 random nucleotides. Each sample yielded at least 2.5 million CDR3-containing paired-end reads. The Mint cDNA synthesis kit, primed by a TRBC-specific oligonucleotide, was used to synthesize first-strand cDNA from all RNA. All cDNA was treated with uracil-DNA glycosylase and then went through a first 18-cycle PCR with the universal primers M1SS and BC2_uni_R. The published analysis was carried out like this. For normalization, 1 million high-quality reads, each with a distinct molecular identifier, were randomly selected from each sample. Reads with shared molecular identifiers were discarded instead of being binned into consensus sequences. MiTCR, run with a Q25 quality threshold and the strictest error-elimination algorithm, handled CDR3 identification, clonotype clustering and error correction. A nonparametric unseen species model with Euler transformation was used to estimate lower-bound total TCR beta diversity. TCRdb reprocessed the public reads (quality trimming at Q25 with fastp, clone calling with MiXCR) and kept in-frame beta chains. Entries that share a CDR3 protein sequence are merged under the most common genes and DNA. These V and J calls are TCRdb output, not the study's own analysis. The table for this sample lists 700,000 to 900,000 distinct CDR3 sequences; about 26% of them were counted only once. Under 3% of the sample lies in the top ten.

This sample also belongs to another study, concerning T cells of mothers and their children. The second study reports: Donors were nine systemically healthy Caucasian individuals: three mothers and their six children. cDNA synthesis consumed the entire amount of extracted RNA, loaded at around 1.5 ug RNA in each 15 ul reaction. In the second PCR, the M1S primer added sample barcodes and 2-4 random nucleotides. Over 9 million TCR beta CDR3 reads were obtained for each mother, and 2.5 million to 3 million reads were obtained for each child. Thymic selection similarly shapes TCR recombination output in related and unrelated pairs, with minor effect from inherited differences. Related mother-child pairs always showed normalized repertoire overlap that was slightly higher than in unrelated mother-child pairs, though the difference was never significant. No persistent microchimeric T cell clones were detected, at a sensitivity of about 100 clones per million clonotypes. In the study, deep NGS was used to compare the TCR beta repertoires of mothers and children, and features distinguishing related mother-child pairs from unrelated individuals were sought. Mothers averaged about 40 +/- 4 years of age and children averaged approximately 12 +/- 4 years. After adapters were ligated using NEBNext reagents, the libraries underwent 100+100 nt paired-end sequencing on an Illumina HiSeq 2000. Mother and child libraries were prepared a month apart and sequenced in separate runs to prevent cross-contamination. For each donor, between roughly 500,000 and 2,200,000 distinct TCR beta clonotypes were identified. Naive TCR beta clonotypes were estimated from low-frequency clonotypes matched to each donor's FACS-determined naive share, without sorting.

Material for sequencing was blood. This sequence originates from a boy aged 5-17 years in good health. This chain is built from TRBV10-3 and TRBJ1-1, with the identity of the D gene unclear. The CDR3 reads CAIRAGDTEAFF. The nucleotide sequence reads as follows: TGTGCCATCAGGGCCGGGGACACTGAAGCTTTCTTT.